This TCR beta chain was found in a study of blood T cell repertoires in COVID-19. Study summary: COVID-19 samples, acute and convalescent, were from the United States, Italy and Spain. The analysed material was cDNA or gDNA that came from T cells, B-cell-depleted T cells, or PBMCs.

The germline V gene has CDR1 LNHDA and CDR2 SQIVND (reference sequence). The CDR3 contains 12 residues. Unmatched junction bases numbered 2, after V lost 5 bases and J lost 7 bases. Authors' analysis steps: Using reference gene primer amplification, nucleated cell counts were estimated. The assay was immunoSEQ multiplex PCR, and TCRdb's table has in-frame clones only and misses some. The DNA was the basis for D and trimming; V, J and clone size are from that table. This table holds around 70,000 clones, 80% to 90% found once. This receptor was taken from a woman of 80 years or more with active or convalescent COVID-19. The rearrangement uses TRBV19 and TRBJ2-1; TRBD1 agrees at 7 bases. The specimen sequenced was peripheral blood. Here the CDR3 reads CASSYRGNEQFF. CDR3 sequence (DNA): TGTGCCAGTAGTTACAGGGGAAATGAGCAGTTCTTC.